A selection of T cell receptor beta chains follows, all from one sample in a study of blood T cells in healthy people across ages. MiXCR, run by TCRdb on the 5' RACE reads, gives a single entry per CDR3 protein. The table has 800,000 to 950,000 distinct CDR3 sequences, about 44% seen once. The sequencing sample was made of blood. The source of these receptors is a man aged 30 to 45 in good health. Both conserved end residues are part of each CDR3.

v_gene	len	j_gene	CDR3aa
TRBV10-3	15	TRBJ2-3	CAISKSGTSGDTQYF
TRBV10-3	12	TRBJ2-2	CAISPDAGELFF
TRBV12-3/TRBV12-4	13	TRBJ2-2	CASRTGFTGELFF
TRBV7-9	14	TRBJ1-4	CASSFGQGPEKLFF
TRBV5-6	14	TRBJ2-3	CASSYPRGPDTQYF
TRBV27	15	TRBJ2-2	CASQGTGANTGELFF
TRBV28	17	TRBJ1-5	CANSLLGGGFGNQPQHF
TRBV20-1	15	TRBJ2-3	CSEIHVGRGQDTQYF
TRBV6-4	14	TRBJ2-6	CATSDRAGANVLTF
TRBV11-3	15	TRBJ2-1	CASSSAVLSYNEQFF
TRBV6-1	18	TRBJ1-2	CASSEARQGIRGNYGYTF
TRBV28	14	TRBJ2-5	CASSLTHWGETQYF
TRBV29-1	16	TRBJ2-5	CSVDLRGQGGSETQYF
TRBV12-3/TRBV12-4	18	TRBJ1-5	CASSLRALDRGSNQPQHF
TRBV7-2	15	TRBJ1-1	CASGPGTGMNTEAFF
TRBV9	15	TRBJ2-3	CASSSGASSANTQYF
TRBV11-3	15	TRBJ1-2	CASSNDREANYGYTF
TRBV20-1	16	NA	CSARAIGGGAAYEQYF
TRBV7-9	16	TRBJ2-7	CASSGTLAAETYEQYF
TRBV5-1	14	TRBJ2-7	CASSLAAGTYEQYF
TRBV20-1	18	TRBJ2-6	CSANSGGRARSGANVLTF
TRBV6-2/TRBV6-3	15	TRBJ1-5	CASSYVANRGQPQHF
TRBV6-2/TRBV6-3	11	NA	CASSHLYEQYF
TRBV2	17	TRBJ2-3	CASTNPGTSGGADTQYF
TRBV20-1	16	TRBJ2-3	CSARATGRVVTDTQYF
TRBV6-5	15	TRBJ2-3	CASSPARLSTDTQYF
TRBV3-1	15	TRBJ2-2	CASSQKTGGIGELFF
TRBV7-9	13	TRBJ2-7	CASSPVAAYEQYF
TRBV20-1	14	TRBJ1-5	CSTRREVVGQPQHF
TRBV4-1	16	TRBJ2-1	CASSQHVFTSGNEQFF
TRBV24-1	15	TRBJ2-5	CATSDLRMTEETQYF
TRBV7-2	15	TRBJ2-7	CASSLGGRTLYEQYF